The 26 T cell receptor beta chains below all came from one sample that was sequenced in a study of cytomegalovirus exposure and HLA in healthy donors. The PCR made use of 60 Vbeta and 13 Jbeta primers. TCRdb's table, derived via immunoSEQ multiplex PCR, lists solely in-frame clones and lacks some. The sample includes about 170,000 clones, approximately 83% of them seen just once. Sequenced sample: PBMCs. All receptors derive from a boy aged 2-15 years in good health and CMV-seronegative.

The chain couples TRBV4-3 to TRBJ2-5; possibly TRBD1 for D (6 bases). Trimming left V 1 base short and J 4 bases short, with 10 bases between. The CDR3 sequence is 14 residues long. Germline assignment: CDR1 LGHNA and CDR2 YSLEER. CDR3 nucleotide sequence: TGCGCCAGCAGCCAAGTCTACAGGGCAGAGACCCAGTACTTC. Its translation: CASSQVYRAETQYF.

The chain combines TRBV6-5 with TRBJ2-1, with 8 nucleotides matching TRBD2. J gave up 7 bases and V 1 base, and 9 bases lay outside the gene matches. This CDR3 is built from 16 residues. The germline V gene encodes CDR1 MNHEY and CDR2 SVGAGI. The CDR3 sequence: CASSYWSGGVANEQFF. CDR3 sequence (DNA): TGTGCCAGCAGTTACTGGTCGGGGGGGGTGGCAAATGAGCAGTTCTTC.

This chain joins TRBV10-3 and TRBJ1-6, with TRBD1 matching over 7 bases. The CDR3 consists of 16 residues. The germline V gene has CDR1 ENHRY and CDR2 SYGVKD. The trim removed 6 bases at V and 6 bases at J, leaving 11 bases unmatched. Here the CDR3 reads CAISLTGRSLNSPLHF. The CDR3 DNA reads as TGTGCCATCAGCCTGACAGGGCGATCGCTTAATTCACCCCTCCACTTT.

In this sample, this clone turned up a few times. The rearrangement links TRBV4-3 to TRBJ1-3, with 10 bases aligning to TRBD1. Trimming took 3 bases from V and 4 from J; bases not matched to a gene: 9. The CDR3 contains 17 residues. Germline loops: CDR1 LGHNA, CDR2 YSLEER. CDR3 bases: TGCGCCAGCAGCCATGAGCCCGGGACAGGGGCCGGAAACACCATATATTTT. Encoded protein: CASSHEPGTGAGNTIYF.

The gene calls are TRBV6-5 and TRBJ1-1, with a weak D call TRBD1 (6 bases). CDR3 length: 15 amino acids. Germline V gene data show CDR1 as MNHEY and CDR2 as SVGAGI. With 0 bases removed from V and 4 bases from J, the gap between germline ends came to 12 bases. CDR3 sequence: CASSYSQGLVTEAFF. CDR3 nucleotide sequence: TGTGCCAGCAGTTACTCCCAGGGGCTGGTCACTGAAGCTTTCTTT.

This rearrangement joins TRBV7-2 to TRBJ1-1; TRBD1 aligns across 12 bases. Germline CDR1 is SGHTA and CDR2 is FQGNSA. The V gene end was trimmed by 3 bases and the J gene end by 1 base; junction bases not matched to a gene: 9. CDR3 size: 18 residues. The CDR3 DNA reads as TGTGCCAGCAGCTTGTTAGTGGGGACAGGGGGCCGGAACACTGAAGCTTTCTTT. This translates into CASSLLVGTGGRNTEAFF.

This clone was detected a few times. CDR3 bases: TGCAGCGCGGGTGTCCCCGGGGGTGAGCAGTTCTTC. It specifies CSAGVPGGEQFF. The chain employs TRBV29-1 and TRBJ2-1; tentatively, D is TRBD2 (6 bases). The CDR3 totals 12 residues. Trimming stripped 7 bases from V and 9 bases from J, with 16 bases between. Per the germline V gene, CDR1 is SQVTM and CDR2 is ANQGSEA.

The J gene is TRBJ2-3, the V gene TRBV7-9; 12 nucleotides match TRBD2. Trimming removed 1 base from V and 0 bases from J; junction bases left unmatched: 2. CDR1 and CDR2 from the germline V gene are SEHNR and FQNEAQ (reference sequence). CDR3 length equals 17 residues. Here the CDR3 DNA reads TGTGCCAGCAGCTTAGGACTAGCGGGGGCTAGCACAGATACGCAGTATTTT. Protein sequence: CASSLGLAGASTDTQYF.

V gene TRBV30 combines with J gene TRBJ2-7, with 9 nucleotides matching TRBD1. Unmatched junction bases numbered 9, after V lost 3 bases and J lost 3 bases. The CDR3 contains 15 residues. The germline V gene encodes CDR1 GTSNPN and CDR2 SVGIG (reference sequence). The CDR3: CAWSPLGTGNYEQYV. Written as DNA, the CDR3 is TGTGCCTGGAGCCCGCTAGGGACAGGGAACTACGAGCAGTACGTC.

The V and J genes are TRBV2 and TRBJ1-1; 7 bases fit TRBD1. The germline CDR1 and CDR2 sequences are SNHLY and FYNNEI. J was trimmed by 10 bases and V by 9 bases; bases with no gene match: 8. This CDR3 is built from 11 residues. The CDR3 region has the DNA TGTGCCAGTACAGGGGAGAGGAGAGCTTTCTTT. This codes for CASTGERRAFF.

This clone was counted only a few times. V is TRBV6-6 and J is TRBJ2-7; TRBD1 matches 7 bases. The length of the CDR3 is 13 residues. Germline trimming cut 5 bases from V and 4 bases from J; bases unmatched to any gene: 5. Germline V CDR1 and CDR2: MNHNY, SVGAGI (reference sequence). CDR3 nucleotide sequence: TGTGCCAGCAGTCAGGGACAGCCATACGAGCAGTACGTC. It specifies CASSQGQPYEQYV.

The V gene is TRBV2, the J gene TRBJ2-5; 13 nucleotides agree with TRBD2. V trimming: 7 bases; J trimming: 2 bases; junction bases outside the gene matches: 13. There are 18 residues in the CDR3. Germline V gene sequence: CDR1 SNHLY, CDR2 FYNNEI. CDR3 DNA: TGTGCCAGCATCCCGGGGACTAGCGGGAATTTGTGGCAAGAGACCCAGTACTTC. Residues: CASIPGTSGNLWQETQYF.

The chain is built from TRBV4-3 and TRBJ2-1; 14 nucleotides line up with TRBD2. CDR1 is LGHNA and CDR2 is YSLEER in the germline V gene. V lost 0 bases and J lost 8; bases outside the gene matches: 3. The CDR3 extends over 16 amino acids. Here the CDR3 reads CASSQEGLAGEDEQFF. CDR3 nucleotides: TGCGCCAGCAGCCAAGAGGGACTAGCGGGAGAGGATGAGCAGTTCTTC.

This clone was counted a few times. The chain employs TRBV15 and TRBJ1-1; no firm D call. In germline, CDR1 is LNHNV, CDR2 YYDKDF (reference sequence). The CDR3 extends over 14 amino acids. V was trimmed by 1 base and J by 2 bases, leaving 8 bases between them. The CDR3 region has the DNA TGTGCCACCAGCAGAGGAACGAGAAACACTGAAGCTTTCTTT. Its protein product is CATSRGTRNTEAFF.

The chain employs TRBV7-9 and TRBJ2-1, with D perhaps matching TRBD2 (6 bases). Germline V gene lookup returns CDR1 SEHNR and CDR2 FQNEAQ (reference sequence). This CDR3 spans 16 amino acids. Trimming took off 5 bases at V and 8 bases at J, with 22 bases between the two ends. For the CDR3, the DNA is TGTGCCAGCAGCCCAGCGGGTCGGACTCCAACCGATGAGCAGTTCTTC. Its translation is CASSPAGRTPTDEQFF.

In this sample, this clone turned up once. This chain links TRBV5-1 with TRBJ2-1; 11 bases match TRBD2. CDR1 and CDR2 (germline): SGHRS, YFSETQ. The CDR3 is 18 residues long. The ends lost 3 bases at V and 4 bases at J; junction bases unmatched: 12. The CDR3 nucleotides read TGCGCCAGCAGCTCCCTCACCGGGACTAGCGGTCAATACAATGAGCAGTTCTTC. It encodes CASSSLTGTSGQYNEQFF.

This clone was recorded a few times. The CDR3 coding sequence is TGTGCCAGCAGCTTAACGGACAGCTCCTACGAGCAGTACTTC. This translates into CASSLTDSSYEQYF. V usage is TRBV7-9 and J usage is TRBJ2-7; tentative D call: TRBD1 (6 bases). This CDR3 comprises 14 residues. CDR1 and CDR2 from the germline V gene are SEHNR and FQNEAQ (reference sequence). The V end was cut by 2 bases, the J end by 0 bases, with 8 bases between.

The chain employs TRBV28 and TRBJ1-2; D possibly corresponds to TRBD1 (5 bases). Per germline, CDR1 MDHEN and CDR2 SYDVKM. The CDR3 is 14 residues long. V was clipped by 2 bases and J by 4 bases, with 11 bases between them. In DNA form, the CDR3 reads TGTGCCAGCAGTTTAGAGGATGACAGCTATGGCTACACCTTC. Residues: CASSLEDDSYGYTF.

This rearrangement joins TRBV11-2 to TRBJ2-1; no clear D gene. The V gene's germline CDR1 is SGHAT and CDR2 FQNNGV. Trimming took off 0 bases at V and 4 bases at J, with 13 bases between the two ends. The CDR3 is 16 residues long. CDR3 sequence: CASSLEANAFYNEQFF. The CDR3 bases are TGTGCCAGCAGCTTAGAAGCGAACGCATTTTACAATGAGCAGTTCTTC.

This chain connects TRBV7-9 to TRBJ2-1; 14 bases fit TRBD2. J was trimmed by 10 bases and V by 4 bases; bases with no gene match: 15. The CDR3 loop spans 18 amino acids. Germline V gives CDR1 SEHNR, CDR2 FQNEAQ (reference sequence). In DNA form, the CDR3 reads TGTGCCAGCAGCTCCCAACTTTGGACTAGCGGGGGGCCGGGGGAGCAGTTCTTC. Protein sequence: CASSSQLWTSGGPGEQFF.

The chain employs TRBV5-4 and TRBJ2-5; TRBD2 matches at 9 bases. Germline CDR1 SGHNT, CDR2 YYREEE (reference sequence). J gave up 4 bases and V 2 bases, and 3 bases lay outside the gene matches. The CDR3 is made up of 14 amino acids. The CDR3, as DNA: TGTGCCAGCAGCTTAGGCGGGGGGGCAGAGACCCAGTACTTC. It specifies CASSLGGGAETQYF. Based on the CDR3 plus reference TRBV5-4 and TRBJ2-5, the full variable domain is ETGVTQSPTHLIKTRGQQVTLRCSSQSGHNTVSWYQQALGQGPQFIFQYYREEENGRGNFPPRFSGLQFPNYSSELNVNALELDDSALYLCASSLGGGAETQYFGPGTRLLVL.

V is TRBV10-1 and J is TRBJ2-5, with D perhaps matching TRBD1 (6 bases). Trimming cost V 0 bases and J 4 bases, with 15 bases left between them. Germline loops: CDR1 WNHNN, CDR2 SYGVQD (reference sequence). CDR3 length equals 16 residues. The CDR3 DNA reads as TGCGCCAGCAGTGAGTCCTGGCAGGGGCCGGGAGAGACCCAGTACTTC. It codes for CASSESWQGPGETQYF.

V usage is TRBV5-8 and J usage is TRBJ1-5; no clear D gene. V was pared by 0 bases and J by 5 bases, with 12 bases between. Looked up from germline, CDR1 is SGHTS and CDR2 is YDEGEE. The CDR3 loop spans 15 amino acids. CDR3 bases: TGTGCCAGCAGCTTGGACAGAGCCCGACATCAGCCCCAGCATTTT. Its protein is CASSLDRARHQPQHF.

The chain employs TRBV6-1 and TRBJ2-7; D may be TRBD1 (6 bases). The CDR3 is 15 amino acids. Germline loops: CDR1 MNHNS, CDR2 SASEGT. V was clipped by 5 bases and J by 2 bases, with 16 bases between them. CDR3 region: CASSINPQGTYEQYV. The CDR3 DNA reads TGTGCCAGCAGTATCAACCCACAGGGCACCTACGAGCAGTACGTC.

This clone was observed once. This chain connects TRBV28 to TRBJ1-2; 7 positions agree with TRBD1. CDR3 length equals 17 residues. Per germline, CDR1 MDHEN and CDR2 SYDVKM. J lost 6 bases, V lost 6 bases, and 19 bases had no gene match. CDR3 sequence (DNA): TGTGCCAGCAGCGAGTTTCCTAAGACAGGGAATGAGGATGGCTACACCTTC. Translation: CASSEFPKTGNEDGYTF.

This clone was seen only once. J is TRBJ2-1 and V is TRBV7-8; D remains unclear. Trimming left V 1 base short and J 7 bases short, with 8 bases between. This CDR3 is built from 13 residues. From germline, CDR1 is SGHVS and CDR2 FQNEAQ. DNA of the CDR3: TGTGCCAGCAGCTTAGGTGCTAGTAATGAGCAGTTCTTC. Its translation is CASSLGASNEQFF.